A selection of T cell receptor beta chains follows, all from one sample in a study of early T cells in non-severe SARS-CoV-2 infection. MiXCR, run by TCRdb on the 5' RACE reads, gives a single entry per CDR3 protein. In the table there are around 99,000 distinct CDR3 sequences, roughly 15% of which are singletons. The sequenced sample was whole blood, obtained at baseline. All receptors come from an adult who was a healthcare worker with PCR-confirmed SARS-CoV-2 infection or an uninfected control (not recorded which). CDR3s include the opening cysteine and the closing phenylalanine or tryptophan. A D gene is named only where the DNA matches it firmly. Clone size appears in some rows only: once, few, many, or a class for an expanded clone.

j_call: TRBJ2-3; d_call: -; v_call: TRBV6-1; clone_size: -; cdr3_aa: CASSESRTGTDTQYF; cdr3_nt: TGTGCCAGCAGTGAGTCCCGGACAGGCACAGATACGCAGTATTTT
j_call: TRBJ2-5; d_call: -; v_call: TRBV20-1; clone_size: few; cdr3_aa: CSARFPTRQETQYF; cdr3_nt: TGCAGTGCTAGATTCCCCACCAGACAAGAGACCCAGTACTTC
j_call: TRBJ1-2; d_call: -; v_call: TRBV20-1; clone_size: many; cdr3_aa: CSARARWYGYTF; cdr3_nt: TGCAGTGCTAGAGCCAGGTGGTATGGCTACACCTTC
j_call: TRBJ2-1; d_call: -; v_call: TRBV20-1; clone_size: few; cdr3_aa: CSGAEVGDEQFF; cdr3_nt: TGCAGTGGGGCAGAAGTAGGCGATGAGCAGTTCTTC
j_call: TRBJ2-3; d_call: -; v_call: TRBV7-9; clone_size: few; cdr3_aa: CASSSNVGQSTDTQYF; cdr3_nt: TGTGCCAGCAGCTCTAACGTAGGCCAGAGCACAGATACGCAGTATTTT
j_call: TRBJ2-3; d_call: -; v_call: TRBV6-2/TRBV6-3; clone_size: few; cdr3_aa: CASSSRSRQDTQYF; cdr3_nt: TGTGCCAGCAGTTCCCGTTCTAGACAGGATACGCAGTATTTT
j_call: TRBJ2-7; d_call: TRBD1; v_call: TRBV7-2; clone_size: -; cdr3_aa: CASSLRQGAKEQYF; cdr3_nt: TGTGCCAGCAGCTTAAGACAGGGGGCGAAGGAGCAGTACTTC
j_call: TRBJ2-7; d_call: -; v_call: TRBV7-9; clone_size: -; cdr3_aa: CASSSTRDGSYEQYF; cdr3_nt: TGTGCCAGCAGCTCAACCAGGGACGGGTCCTACGAGCAGTACTTC
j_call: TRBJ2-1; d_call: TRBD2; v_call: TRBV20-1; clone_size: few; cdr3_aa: CSAPSPGTSGSNEQFF; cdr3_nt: TGCAGTGCTCCCAGCCCCGGGACTAGCGGGAGTAATGAGCAGTTCTTC
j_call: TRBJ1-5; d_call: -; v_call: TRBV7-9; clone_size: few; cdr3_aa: CASSLVHQPQHF; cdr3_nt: TGTGCCAGCAGCTTAGTCCATCAGCCCCAGCATTTT
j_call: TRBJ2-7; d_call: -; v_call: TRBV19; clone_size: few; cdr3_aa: CASSLQRISTYEQYF; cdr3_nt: TGTGCCAGTAGCCTACAGCGGATTTCCACCTACGAGCAGTACTTC
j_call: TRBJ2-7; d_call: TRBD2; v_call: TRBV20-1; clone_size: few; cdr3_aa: CSAETSGTYEQYF; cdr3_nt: TGCAGTGCTGAGACTAGCGGGACCTACGAGCAGTACTTC
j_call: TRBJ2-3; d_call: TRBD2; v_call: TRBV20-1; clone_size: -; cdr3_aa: CSLGPLGLGAYF; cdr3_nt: TGCAGCCTCGGTCCCCTGGGACTAGGGGCGTATTTT
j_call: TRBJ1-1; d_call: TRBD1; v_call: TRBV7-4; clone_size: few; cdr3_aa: CASSGQGYFLDEAFF; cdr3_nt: TGTGCCAGCAGTGGACAGGGCTATTTCTTGGACGAAGCTTTCTTT
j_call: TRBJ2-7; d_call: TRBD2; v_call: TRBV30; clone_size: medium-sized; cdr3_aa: CAWRPGLAGEQYF; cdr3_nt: TGTGCCTGGAGACCGGGACTAGCGGGGGAGCAGTACTTC
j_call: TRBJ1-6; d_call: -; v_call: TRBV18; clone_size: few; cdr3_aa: CASSFDRENSPLHF; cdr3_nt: TGTGCCAGCTCGTTCGACAGAGAGAATTCACCCCTCCACTTT
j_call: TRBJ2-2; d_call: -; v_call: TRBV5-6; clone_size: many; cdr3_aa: CASSPPRGGPRGELFF; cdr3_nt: TGTGCCAGCAGCCCGCCGAGGGGAGGCCCGAGGGGGGAGCTGTTTTTT
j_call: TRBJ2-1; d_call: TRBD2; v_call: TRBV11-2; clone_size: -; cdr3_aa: CASSRGTSRNEQFF; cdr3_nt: TGTGCCAGCAGTAGGGGGACTAGCCGCAATGAGCAGTTCTTC
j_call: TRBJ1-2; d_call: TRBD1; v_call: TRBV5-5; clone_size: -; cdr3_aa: CASSLQGEGWRGYTF; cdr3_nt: TGTGCCAGCAGCTTACAGGGGGAGGGTTGGCGTGGCTACACCTTC
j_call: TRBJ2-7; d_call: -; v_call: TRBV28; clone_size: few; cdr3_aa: CASSGTDSSYEQYF; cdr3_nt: TGTGCCAGCAGCGGGACGGACTCTTCCTACGAGCAGTACTTC
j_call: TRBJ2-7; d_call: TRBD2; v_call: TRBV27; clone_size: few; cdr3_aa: CASSSGISGEQYF; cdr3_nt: TGTGCCAGCAGTAGCGGGATCTCGGGCGAGCAGTACTTC
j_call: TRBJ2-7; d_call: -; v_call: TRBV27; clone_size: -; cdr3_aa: CASSPRTGLGRGEQYF; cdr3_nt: TGTGCCAGCAGTCCGAGAACAGGCCTTGGACGCGGAGAGCAGTACTTC
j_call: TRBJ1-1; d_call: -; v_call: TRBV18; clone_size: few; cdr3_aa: CASSPRPPWTEAFF; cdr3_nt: TGTGCCAGCTCACCACGACCCCCGTGGACTGAAGCTTTCTTT
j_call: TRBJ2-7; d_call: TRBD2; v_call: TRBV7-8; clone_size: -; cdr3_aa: CASIHGRPGRDFEQYF; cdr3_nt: TGTGCCAGCATCCATGGGAGGCCAGGGAGGGATTTCGAGCAGTACTTC
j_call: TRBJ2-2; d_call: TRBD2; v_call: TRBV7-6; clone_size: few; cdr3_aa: CASSSPQTSPGELFF; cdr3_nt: TGTGCCAGCAGCTCGCCCCAGACTAGCCCCGGGGAGCTGTTTTTT
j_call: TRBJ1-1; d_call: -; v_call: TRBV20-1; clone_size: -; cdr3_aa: CSVGRPMNTEAFF; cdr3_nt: TGCAGCGTGGGCCGGCCAATGAACACTGAAGCTTTCTTT
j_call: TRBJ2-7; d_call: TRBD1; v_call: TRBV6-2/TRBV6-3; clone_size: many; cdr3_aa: CASTNLGQGTWEQYF; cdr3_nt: TGTGCCAGCACTAACTTGGGACAGGGTACGTGGGAGCAGTACTTC
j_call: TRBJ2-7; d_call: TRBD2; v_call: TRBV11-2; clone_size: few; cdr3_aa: CASSLVGTTYEQYF; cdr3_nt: TGTGCCAGCAGCTTAGTAGGGACTACTTACGAGCAGTACTTC
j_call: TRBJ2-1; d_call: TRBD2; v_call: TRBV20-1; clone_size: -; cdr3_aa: CSASQRERYNEQFF; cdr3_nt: TGCAGTGCTTCCCAGCGGGAGCGCTACAATGAGCAGTTCTTC
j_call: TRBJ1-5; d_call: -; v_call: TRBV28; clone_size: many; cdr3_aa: CASSTTGPQHF; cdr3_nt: TGTGCCAGCAGTACAACAGGGCCCCAGCATTTT
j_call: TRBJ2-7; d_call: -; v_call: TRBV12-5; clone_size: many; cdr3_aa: CASGFGLPNSAGQYF; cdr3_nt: TGTGCTAGTGGTTTCGGGCTTCCTAATTCAGCGGGGCAGTACTTC
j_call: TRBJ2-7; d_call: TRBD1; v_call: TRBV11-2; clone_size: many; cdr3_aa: CASSQGQNFAYEQYF; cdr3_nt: TGTGCCAGCAGCCAGGGACAGAACTTCGCCTACGAGCAGTACTTC